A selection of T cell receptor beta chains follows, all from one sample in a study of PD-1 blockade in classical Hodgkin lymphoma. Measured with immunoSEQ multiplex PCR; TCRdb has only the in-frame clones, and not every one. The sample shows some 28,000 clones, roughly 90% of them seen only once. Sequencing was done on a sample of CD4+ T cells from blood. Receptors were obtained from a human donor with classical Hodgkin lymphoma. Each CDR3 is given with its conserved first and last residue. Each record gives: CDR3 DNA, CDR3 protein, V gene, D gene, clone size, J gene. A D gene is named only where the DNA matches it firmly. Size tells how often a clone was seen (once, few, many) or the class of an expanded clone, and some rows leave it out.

TGCAGCGTTGGCGAGGGAAACACCATATATTTT CSVGEGNTIYF TRBV29-1 NA NA TRBJ1-3
TGTGCCTGGGACCGGTTTGGCGAGCAGTACTTC CAWDRFGEQYF TRBV30 NA NA TRBJ2-7
TGTGCCAGCAGCTTCCCTCTTAAATCCCGGTCCGAGCAGTACTTC CASSFPLKSRSEQYF TRBV7-9 NA NA TRBJ2-7
TGTGCCATCGGTAGGGGGATCGTGGGGGCCGGGGAGCTGTTTTTT CAIGRGIVGAGELFF TRBV2 NA NA TRBJ2-2
TGTGCCAGCAGACTGGTGGGGAATGAAAAACTGTTTTTT CASRLVGNEKLFF TRBV27 NA NA TRBJ1-4
TGTGCCAGCAGGGGGGCGGGCCAAGGGGAGCAGTACTTC CASRGAGQGEQYF TRBV6-1 NA NA TRBJ2-7
TGTGCCAGTAGTGCCCAAGCGGGGAGCTCCTACAATGAGCAGTTCTTC CASSAQAGSSYNEQFF TRBV19 TRBD2 NA TRBJ2-1
TGTGCCAGCTCACCGGGACAGAACTACGAGCAGTACTTC CASSPGQNYEQYF TRBV18 TRBD1 NA TRBJ2-7
TGTGCCAGCAGTGTCACAGACTTTACTGAGCAGTTCTTC CASSVTDFTEQFF TRBV6-4 NA NA TRBJ2-1
TGCGCCAGCAGCCTGGGACAGGGGGCAACTAATGAAAAACTGTTTTTT CASSLGQGATNEKLFF TRBV4-3 TRBD1 NA TRBJ1-4
TGTGCCAGCGATTCCTGGACTAGCACCCGCAATGAGCAGTTCTTC CASDSWTSTRNEQFF TRBV28 TRBD2 NA TRBJ2-1
TGTGCCAGCTCACCAGGCGGGAGTACAGATACGCAGTATTTT CASSPGGSTDTQYF TRBV18 TRBD2 NA TRBJ2-3
TGTGCCAGTAGTATATCGGGGGCGCGGCACACTGAAGCTTTCTTT CASSISGARHTEAFF TRBV19 NA few TRBJ1-1
TGTGCCAGCAGCACCTTGGGAACCCAGTACTTC CASSTLGTQYF TRBV6-1 NA NA TRBJ2-5
TGTGCCAGCAGCTTGGGGGGTGGTACTGAAGCTTTCTTT CASSLGGGTEAFF TRBV7-2 NA NA TRBJ1-1
TGTGCCAGCTCTCTGGACAGGGAAAGGTTCTACGGGGAGCTGTTTTTT CASSLDRERFYGELFF TRBV18 TRBD1 NA TRBJ2-2
TGTGCCAGCAGCTTATTGCACTACGAGCAGTACTTC CASSLLHYEQYF TRBV11-2 NA NA TRBJ2-7
TGTGCCAGCAGTGAAGCAATCGGACTAGCGGGCACAGATACGCAGTATTTT CASSEAIGLAGTDTQYF TRBV6-1 TRBD2 NA TRBJ2-3
TGTGCCAGCAGCCTCGGACAGGGGAACACCGGGGAGCTGTTTTTT CASSLGQGNTGELFF TRBV5-4 TRBD1 NA TRBJ2-2
TGCGCCAGCAGCTTGGATGCAGGGCCCTACGAGCAGTACTTC CASSLDAGPYEQYF TRBV5-1 NA NA TRBJ2-7
TGTGCCAGCAGTTTGGACAGCCGGGATACGCAGTATTTT CASSLDSRDTQYF TRBV28 NA NA TRBJ2-3
TGTGCCAGCAGTTTTGGCAATCAGCCCCAGCATTTT CASSFGNQPQHF TRBV28 NA NA TRBJ1-5
TGTGCCAGCAGCTTCTCAGGGTCGGATACGCAGTATTTT CASSFSGSDTQYF TRBV7-9 NA NA TRBJ2-3
TGTGCCAGCACCGACGTCGAAGGATGGGTTTGGTATGGCTACACCTTC CASTDVEGWVWYGYTF TRBV6-6 NA once TRBJ1-2
TGCAGCGTTGCGACTAGCGGGACGGAGACCCAGTACTTC CSVATSGTETQYF TRBV29-1 TRBD2 NA TRBJ2-5
TGTGCCAGCTCACCACCTCAGGGAAGGAAGCCTGAAGCTTTCTTT CASSPPQGRKPEAFF TRBV18 NA NA TRBJ1-1
TGTGCCAGCTCACCACTCGGAACAGGGAGCTCTGGAAACACCATATATTTT CASSPLGTGSSGNTIYF TRBV18 NA NA TRBJ1-3
TGTGCCAGCAGCACCCGGACAGGCCTTGGGGAGACCCAGTACTTC CASSTRTGLGETQYF TRBV9 TRBD1 NA TRBJ2-5
TGTGCCAGCAGTGACCCAGAACGGGGCACAGATACGCAGTATTTT CASSDPERGTDTQYF TRBV25-1 NA NA TRBJ2-3